This TCR beta chain was recovered during a study of blood T cells in healthy people across ages (dated by TCRdb to between 2015 and 2017). Regarding the study in general: In model experiments, template switching captured roughly one uniquely barcoded TCR beta cDNA molecule for every two T cells. Using deep sequencing normalized with unique cDNA molecular identifiers, the study measured how TCR beta repertoire diversity changes with age. Donors were grouped into four age groups: young (average approximately 15 years), middle-aged (roughly 38), aged (around 66) and long-lived (approximately 81). Using the same blood draw, the study looked at two additional independent replicas of 1 million unique cDNA reads for two donors, one aged 18 to 30 and the other aged 80 or older. The paper's findings and limits, for the study overall: The CMV infection status of donors was not known, potentially confounding age-related changes in expanded clonotypes. A strong correlation was found between observed TCR beta diversity and the percentage of naive T cells measured by flow cytometry. Estimates of total diversity from one million sequenced T cells were regarded as lower bounds and underestimates. Compared with the aged group, more naive CD4+ T cells, fewer expanded clones and increased TCR diversity were shown by the long-lived group, suggesting age selection. As age increased, observed TCR beta diversity per million T cells dropped in a roughly linear way, and a significant reduction was already evident by age about 40. Bulk unsorted PBMC profiling prevented conclusive comparison of naive and antigen-experienced compartments.

The CDR3 runs 14 residues from the cysteine to the phenylalanine. Only the CDR3 region is kept as DNA, spanning 42 bases read in frame from base 1. V lost 6 bases and J lost 4 bases, and the count of bases not matched to a germline gene is 6. Systemically healthy Caucasian individuals from Russia, 39 in total and aged about 6 to 100 years, were included as donors. Each donor gave around 9.9 milliliters of peripheral blood, collected into EDTA-treated Vacutainer tubes. Ficoll-Paque density-gradient centrifugation was used to isolate PBMCs, with at least 6 million per sample. Total RNA was extracted from PBMCs with Trizol reagent, with at least 5 micrograms obtained per sample. For every donor, an aliquot of PBMCs went through flow cytometry to measure the percentages of naive CD45RAhigh/CD27high T cells. The library was prepared using 5' RACE. Data came from an Illumina HiSeq 2500. A second PCR of about 6 to 12 cycles was performed with a sample-barcoded 5' primer and a J-beta primer mix. A unique molecular identifier was introduced onto each TCR beta cDNA molecule by a template-switch 5' adaptor carrying 12 random nucleotides. Each sample yielded at least 3 million CDR3-containing paired-end reads. First-strand cDNA synthesis was performed from all RNA using the Mint cDNA synthesis kit, with priming by a TRBC-specific oligonucleotide. Following uracil-DNA glycosylase treatment, a first 18-cycle PCR with universal primers M1SS and BC2_uni_R was performed on all cDNA. The authors processed their data as follows. For normalization, 1 million high-quality reads were randomly selected from each sample, with every read carrying a distinct molecular identifier. Reads with shared molecular identifiers were discarded instead of being binned into consensus sequences. MiTCR, run with a Q25 quality threshold and the strictest error-elimination algorithm, handled CDR3 identification, clonotype clustering and error correction. A nonparametric unseen species model with Euler transformation was used to estimate lower-bound total TCR beta diversity. The public sequencing data were trimmed at Q25 with fastp and processed into clonotypes with MiXCR by TCRdb, which kept only in-frame beta chains. CDR3 protein sequences are deduplicated, and each keeps its most common genes and DNA. Here the V and J calls rest on TCRdb's processing, not on the authors' analysis. Present in this sample are approximately 780,000 distinct CDR3 sequences, 20% to 30% of which were seen just once. The top ten clones comprise about 2.9% of the sample.

Worth noting for this clonotype: Its antigen is unknown. No much larger clonotype is one base removed from it; base qualities were not supplied.

Separately, the same data were catalogued under a study of T cells of mothers and their children. As described in the second report: Nine systemically healthy Caucasian individuals, comprising three mothers and their six children, were included as donors. cDNA synthesis used all of the extracted RNA, with approximately 1.4 ug of RNA in each 15 ul reaction. In the second PCR, the M1S primer introduced both the sample barcodes and 2-4 random nucleotides. Over 9 million TCR beta CDR3 reads came from each mother, compared with some 3.1 million reads from each child. Thymic selection similarly shapes TCR recombination output in related and unrelated pairs, with minor effect from inherited differences. Related mother-child pairs always showed normalized repertoire overlap that was slightly higher than in unrelated mother-child pairs, though the difference was never significant. No persistent microchimeric T cell clones were detected, at a sensitivity of around 100 clones per million clonotypes. To look for features that set related mother-child pairs apart from unrelated individuals, the researchers ran deep NGS to compare the TCR beta repertoires of mothers and children. Mothers averaged 40 +/- 4 years of age and children averaged about 10 +/- 4 years. After adapters were ligated using NEBNext reagents, the libraries underwent 100+100 nt paired-end sequencing on an Illumina HiSeq 2000. Mother and child libraries were prepared a month apart and sequenced in separate runs to prevent cross-contamination. For each donor, somewhere between 500,000 and 2,000,000 distinct TCR beta clonotypes were identified. Naive TCR beta clonotypes were estimated from low-frequency clonotypes matched to each donor's FACS-determined naive share, without sorting.

The chain employs TRBV12-3 or TRBV12-4 and TRBJ2-5, with 9 bases matching TRBD1. What was sequenced was blood. This sequence was found in a boy aged 5-17 years in good health. The CDR3 protein is CASRFTGGGETQYF. The DNA sequence is as follows: TGTGCCAGCAGATTTACAGGGGGCGGAGAGACCCAGTACTTC.